These T cell receptor beta chains were read from a single sample in a study of long-term antiretroviral therapy in people with HIV. Libraries were prepared by immunoSEQ multiplex PCR; TCRdb keeps only in-frame clonotypes and omits some of them. The profile shows roughly 42,000 clones, around 83% of them singletons. The source material was unsorted PBMCs, sampled 3.1 years after starting antiretroviral therapy. Receptors were obtained from a woman aged 45-65 years with HIV. CDR3s include the opening cysteine and the closing phenylalanine or tryptophan. The D gene is left open where the match is weak. Only part of the rows carry a size: once, few, many, or a class if the clone is expanded.

TRBJ2-3 NA TRBD2 TRBV4-1 TGCGCCAGCAGCCAAGTACCTAGCGGGGGGCCTACTCTCACAGATACGCAGTATTTT CASSQVPSGGPTLTDTQYF
TRBJ1-4 NA NA TRBV5-4 TGTGCCAGCAGCCCGGGGGGCAATTGGGCAACTAATGAAAAACTGTTTTTT CASSPGGNWATNEKLFF
TRBJ2-3 NA NA TRBV11-2 TGTGCCAGCAGAGGGTTCGAGAGCACAGATACGCAGTATTTT CASRGFESTDTQYF
TRBJ2-7 NA NA TRBV5-1 TGCGCCAGCAGCTTACAGGGCTACGAGCAGTACTTC CASSLQGYEQYF
TRBJ1-4 few NA TRBV18 TGTGCCAGCTCACCAACAGGATTGAATGAAAAACTGTTTTTT CASSPTGLNEKLFF
TRBJ1-2 few NA TRBV5-5 TGTGCCAGCAGCTTGGTGGTGGAGAGCTATGGCTACACCTTC CASSLVVESYGYTF
TRBJ1-1 NA NA TRBV11-3 TGTGCCAGCAGCTTACGGGGCGCTGAAGCTTTCTTT CASSLRGAEAFF
TRBJ2-3 NA NA TRBV9 TGTGCCAGCAGCGTAGTGGTTGGGAGCACAGATACGCAGTATTTT CASSVVVGSTDTQYF
TRBJ1-1 once TRBD1 TRBV7-9 TGTGCCAGCAGCCCGAGAACCGGGACAGGGGCCATTGAAGCTTTCTTT CASSPRTGTGAIEAFF
TRBJ2-3 NA NA TRBV11-3 TGTGCCAGCAGCTTTAACACAGATACGCAGTATTTT CASSFNTDTQYF
TRBJ2-7 NA NA TRBV30 TGTGCCTGGAGCCCTAGACGGGGCAGTTGGGACTTC CAWSPRRGSWDF
TRBJ1-6 NA TRBD1 TRBV4-2 TGTGCCAGCAGCCAAACAGGGGATTTGGATTCACCCCTCCACTTT CASSQTGDLDSPLHF
TRBJ2-5 NA TRBD1 TRBV5-1 TGCGCCAGCAGCTTGACGGGACAGGGGGCTGAGACCCAGTACTTC CASSLTGQGAETQYF
TRBJ1-6 NA NA TRBV5-1 TGCGCCAGCAGCTCTTCCCCAGAATCACCCCTCCACTTT CASSSSPESPLHF
TRBJ2-2 NA TRBD1 TRBV19 TGTGCCAGTAGTACGGGACAGGGGGCCGTCGGGGAGCTGTTTTTT CASSTGQGAVGELFF
TRBJ2-7 NA NA TRBV6-1 TGTGCCAGCAGTGAAAATTTATCGTCAGTTACTGAGTACGAGCAGTACTTC CASSENLSSVTEYEQYF
TRBJ1-6 NA NA TRBV5-4 TGTGCCAGCAGCTACGCCAGGGAATCACCCCTCCACTTT CASSYARESPLHF
TRBJ2-7 once NA TRBV25-1 TGTGCCAGCAGTCACGAGGCCTCCTACGAGCAGTACTTC CASSHEASYEQYF
TRBJ2-5 NA NA TRBV30 TGTGCCCAAGGGCCAGGGCAAGAGACCCAGTACTTC CAQGPGQETQYF
TRBJ1-1 NA NA TRBV5-8 TGTGCCAGCAGCTTGGACGGGACCCTTCACACTGAAGCTTTCTTT CASSLDGTLHTEAFF
TRBJ2-5 NA NA TRBV5-4 TGTGCCAGCAGCTTGGACCTGCGCCTCGAGACCCAGTACTTC CASSLDLRLETQYF
TRBJ2-1 NA TRBD2 TRBV19 TGTGCCAGTAGTAGCGCGGGGGGGCTAAATGAGCAGTTCTTC CASSSAGGLNEQFF
TRBJ1-1 NA TRBD1 TRBV18 TGTGCCAGCTCACTACGACCCGGGACAGGGGGCTCAGGGAACACTGAAGCTTTCTTT CASSLRPGTGGSGNTEAFF
TRBJ1-5 NA NA TRBV6-1 TGTGCCAGCAGTGAAAATACAGGGCGGTACCAGCCCCAGCATTTT CASSENTGRYQPQHF
TRBJ1-2 NA TRBD1 TRBV2 TGTGCCAGCAGGTCCAGGGGGTCTGGCTACACCTTC CASRSRGSGYTF
TRBJ1-4 NA TRBD1 TRBV5-1 TGCGCCAGCAGCCCGGACAGGGGGAATGAAAAACTGTTTTTT CASSPDRGNEKLFF
TRBJ1-3 NA NA TRBV2 TGTGCCAGCAGCCCCTTGCTTAGGGGAAAGAGTGGAAACACCATATATTTT CASSPLLRGKSGNTIYF
TRBJ2-2 NA TRBD1 TRBV9 TGTGCCAGCAGCGTATTAGGGGGCGACACCGGGGAGCTGTTTTTT CASSVLGGDTGELFF
TRBJ1-2 once NA TRBV5-8 TGTGCCAGCAGCTGGGAAGGGAGAGGCTACACCTTC CASSWEGRGYTF
TRBJ2-2 NA NA TRBV2 TGTGCCAGCAAGCCAGATGTGAACACCGGGGAGCTGTTTTTT CASKPDVNTGELFF
TRBJ1-2 NA NA TRBV11-2 TGTGCCAGCAGCTTAGATGGGCAGGAATACTATGGCTACACCTTC CASSLDGQEYYGYTF
TRBJ1-2 NA NA TRBV6-1 TGTGCCAGCAAAGTGCTAGGGCCGCTCTATGGCTACACCTTC CASKVLGPLYGYTF
TRBJ2-5 NA NA TRBV9 TGTGCCAGCAGCTCAACGGGGGCGCTTGCGGAGACCCAGTACTTC CASSSTGALAETQYF
TRBJ2-1 NA TRBD1 TRBV11-3 TGTGCCAGCAGCTTCCAGGGGGCAGAGAACAATGAGCAGTTCTTC CASSFQGAENNEQFF
TRBJ1-1 NA NA TRBV30 TGTGCCTGGACTCCTGGATGGGGGGTCGCTGAAGCTTTCTTT CAWTPGWGVAEAFF
TRBJ1-2 NA NA TRBV14 TGTGCCAGCAGCCAAGTGGGGTATGGCTACACCTTC CASSQVGYGYTF
TRBJ1-6 NA NA TRBV11-2 TGTGCCAGCAGCTTAGCAGGAGGACCCCTCCACTTT CASSLAGGPLHF
TRBJ1-2 NA NA TRBV11-2 TGTGCCAGCAGCTTAGGGGCGGATTATGGCTACACCTTC CASSLGADYGYTF
TRBJ1-4 NA NA TRBV7-2 TGTGCCAGCAGCTTAGCTACCGGAAATGAAAAACTGTTTTTT CASSLATGNEKLFF
TRBJ1-4 once NA TRBV11-2 TGTGCCAGCAGCTTAGATGGCCGGATTTATGAAAAACTGTTTTTT CASSLDGRIYEKLFF
TRBJ1-2 NA TRBD1 TRBV2 TGTGCCAGCCTGAGGGACAGGGGGAACTATGGCTACACCTTC CASLRDRGNYGYTF
TRBJ1-1 NA NA TRBV5-1 TGCGCCAGCAGCTTGGTGCAGGTGAACACTGAAGCTTTCTTT CASSLVQVNTEAFF
TRBJ1-1 NA NA TRBV6-1 TGTGCCAGCAGCATGGCAGTCTGGACTGAAGCTTTCTTT CASSMAVWTEAFF
TRBJ1-1 NA NA TRBV6-5 TGTGCCAGCAGTTACTCCGCGGGGGAGGGGACTGAAGCTTTCTTT CASSYSAGEGTEAFF
TRBJ2-1 few NA TRBV7-7 TGTGCTAGCAGCTTAGGCGCCCGGAATGAGCAGTTCTTC CASSLGARNEQFF
TRBJ1-6 NA NA TRBV7-3 TGTGCCAGCAGCCCACAGGGTTCTTCACCCCTCCACTTT CASSPQGSSPLHF
TRBJ2-1 NA TRBD2 TRBV28 TGTGCCAGCAGTTTTCACTGGACTAGCGGGGCCACCCGGAGGAACAATGAGCAGTTCTTC CASSFHWTSGATRRNNEQFF
TRBJ1-2 NA NA TRBV12-5 TGTGCTAGTGGTTACTCACAGATTCGGCCTAATGGCTACACCTTC CASGYSQIRPNGYTF
TRBJ2-3 NA NA TRBV7-2 TGTGCCAGCAGCTTTTTCAAACCGCAGTATTTT CASSFFKPQYF
TRBJ2-7 NA TRBD1 TRBV9 TGTGCCAGCAGCGTAGGGGGACAGGGAGGCGAGCAGTACTTC CASSVGGQGGEQYF
TRBJ1-1 few NA TRBV20-1 TGCAGTACCAGCTTTAACGCTGAAGCTTTCTTT CSTSFNAEAFF
TRBJ2-2 NA TRBD1 TRBV23-1 TGCGCCAGCAGAGGGGACAGCTTGAACACCGGGGAGCTGTTTTTT CASRGDSLNTGELFF
TRBJ2-3 NA NA TRBV6-5 TGTGCCAGCAGTTATGGCTATAGGCGGGATACGCAGTATTTT CASSYGYRRDTQYF
TRBJ2-1 NA NA TRBV7-9 TGTGCCAGCAGCTTACTCGGAGAGGGCTCCTACAATGAGCAGTTCTTC CASSLLGEGSYNEQFF
TRBJ2-5 NA TRBD2 TRBV28 TGTGCCAGCAGTTTATTCGGCGGGGGGGCGTGGGAGACCCAGTACTTC CASSLFGGGAWETQYF